The clone carrying this T cell receptor beta chain was picked up a small number of times. This record belongs to a study of identical twins. Germline CDR1 is SGHKS and CDR2 is YYEKEE (reference sequence). V lost 0 bases to trimming and J lost 1 base, with 10 bases between them. This CDR3 has 16 amino acids. TCRdb reprocessed the 5' RACE reads via MiXCR and lists one record per CDR3 protein. The sample has 420,000 or so distinct CDR3 sequences; approximately 17% are singletons. This chain connects TRBV5-5 to TRBJ2-2, with D unclear. Sequenced sample: naive T cells sorted from blood. The source is a man aged 50 to 59 in good health. The CDR3 DNA reads as TGTGCCAGCAGCTTGGTAATCGGAATGAACACCGGGGAGCTGTTTTTT. Amino acids: CASSLVIGMNTGELFF.